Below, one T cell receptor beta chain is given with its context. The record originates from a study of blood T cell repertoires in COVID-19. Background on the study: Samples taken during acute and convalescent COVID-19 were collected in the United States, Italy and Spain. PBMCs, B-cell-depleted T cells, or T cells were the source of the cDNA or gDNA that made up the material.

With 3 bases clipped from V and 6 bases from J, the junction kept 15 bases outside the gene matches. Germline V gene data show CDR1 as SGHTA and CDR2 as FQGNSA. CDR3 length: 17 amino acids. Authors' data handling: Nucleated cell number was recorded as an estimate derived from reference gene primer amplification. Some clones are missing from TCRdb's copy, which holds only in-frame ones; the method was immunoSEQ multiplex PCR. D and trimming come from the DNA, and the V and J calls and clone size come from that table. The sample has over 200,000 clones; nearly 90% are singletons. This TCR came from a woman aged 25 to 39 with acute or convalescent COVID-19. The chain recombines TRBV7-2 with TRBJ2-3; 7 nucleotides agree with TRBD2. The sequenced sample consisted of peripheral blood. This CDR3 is CASSLAPSGEGDDTQYF. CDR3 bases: TGTGCCAGCAGCTTGGCCCCCTCGGGGGAGGGCGACGATACGCAGTATTTT.